The text below deals with one T cell receptor beta chain. This CDR3 is 11 amino acids long. V dropped 2 bases and J dropped 5 bases, with 3 bases sitting between them. Germline CDR1 reads SGHAT; CDR2 reads FQDESV (reference sequence). These data originate in a study of neurological immune-mediated disorders. One entry per CDR3 protein results from TCRdb running MiXCR on the 5' RACE reads. The sample has roughly 15,000 distinct CDR3 sequences, roughly 14% seen once; the top ten hold roughly 13%. The chain recombines TRBV11-1 with TRBJ1-2; D uncertain. This TCR was sampled from a man aged 60-69 years with HTLV-1-associated myelopathy (HAM/TSP). Material: PBMCs. The CDR3 sequence: CASSLSYGYTF. The CDR3, as DNA: TGTGCCAGCAGCTTAAGTTATGGCTACACCTTC. Filled out from reference TRBV11-1 and TRBJ1-2, the complete variable domain reads EAEVAQSPRYKITEKSQAVAFWCDPISGHATLYWYRQILGQGPELLVQFQDESVVDDSQLPKDRFSAERLKGVDSTLKIQPAELGDSAMYLCASSLSYGYTFGSGTRLTVV.